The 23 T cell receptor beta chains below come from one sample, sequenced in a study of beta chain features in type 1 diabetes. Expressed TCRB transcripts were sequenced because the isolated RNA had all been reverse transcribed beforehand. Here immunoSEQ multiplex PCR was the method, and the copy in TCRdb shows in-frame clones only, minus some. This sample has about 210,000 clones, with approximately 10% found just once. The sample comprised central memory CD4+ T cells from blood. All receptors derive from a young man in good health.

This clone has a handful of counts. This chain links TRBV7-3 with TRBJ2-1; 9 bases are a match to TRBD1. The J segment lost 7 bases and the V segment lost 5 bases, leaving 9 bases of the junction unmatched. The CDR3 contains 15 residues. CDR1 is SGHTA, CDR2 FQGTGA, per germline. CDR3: CASSLEGTGRNEQFF. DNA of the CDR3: TGTGCCAGCAGCCTAGAGGGGACAGGGCGAAATGAGCAGTTCTTC.

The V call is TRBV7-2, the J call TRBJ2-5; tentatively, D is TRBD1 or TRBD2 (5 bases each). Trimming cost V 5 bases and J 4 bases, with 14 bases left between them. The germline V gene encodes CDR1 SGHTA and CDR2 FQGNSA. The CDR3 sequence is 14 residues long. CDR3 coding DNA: TGTGCCAGCAGCCCACATGGGGGTGGAGAGACCCAGTACTTC. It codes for CASSPHGGGETQYF.

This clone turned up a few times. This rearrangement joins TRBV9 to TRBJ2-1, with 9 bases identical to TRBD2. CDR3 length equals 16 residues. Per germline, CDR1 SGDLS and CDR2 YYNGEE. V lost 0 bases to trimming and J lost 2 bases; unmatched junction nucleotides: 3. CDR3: CASSVEIAGAYNEQFF. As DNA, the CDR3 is TGTGCCAGCAGCGTAGAGATAGCGGGAGCCTACAATGAGCAGTTCTTC. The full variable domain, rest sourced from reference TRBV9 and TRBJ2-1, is DSGVTQTPKHLITATGQRVTLRCSPRSGDLSVYWYQQSLDQGLQFLIQYYNGEERAKGNILERFSAQQFPDLHSELNLSSLELGDSALYFCASSVEIAGAYNEQFFGPGTRLTVL.

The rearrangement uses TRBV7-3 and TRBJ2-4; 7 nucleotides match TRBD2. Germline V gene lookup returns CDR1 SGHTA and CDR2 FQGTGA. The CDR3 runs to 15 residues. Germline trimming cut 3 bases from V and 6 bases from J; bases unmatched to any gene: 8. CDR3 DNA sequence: TGTGCCAGCAGCTTGAACGCGGGAGCAGGAAACATTCAGTACTTC. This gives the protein CASSLNAGAGNIQYF.

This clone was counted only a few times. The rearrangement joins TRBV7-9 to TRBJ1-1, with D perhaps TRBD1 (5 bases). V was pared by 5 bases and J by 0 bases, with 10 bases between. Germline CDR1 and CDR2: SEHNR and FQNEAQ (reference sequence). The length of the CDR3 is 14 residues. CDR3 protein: CASSTGTLNTEAFF. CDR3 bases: TGTGCCAGCAGCACTGGGACGCTGAACACTGAAGCTTTCTTT. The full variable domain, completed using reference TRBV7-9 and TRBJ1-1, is DTGVSQNPRHKITKRGQNVTFRCDPISEHNRLYWYRQTLGQGPEFLTYFQNEAQLEKSRLLSDRFSAERPKGSFSTLEIQRTEQGDSAMYLCASSTGTLNTEAFFGQGTRLTVV.

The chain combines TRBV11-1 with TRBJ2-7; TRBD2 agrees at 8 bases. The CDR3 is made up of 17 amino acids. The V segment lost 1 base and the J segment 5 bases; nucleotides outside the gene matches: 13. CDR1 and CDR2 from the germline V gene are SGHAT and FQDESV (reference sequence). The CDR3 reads CASSLELHGSGDDEQYF. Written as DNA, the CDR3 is TGTGCCAGCAGCTTAGAACTACATGGTAGCGGGGACGACGAGCAGTACTTC.

The DNA of the CDR3 is TGCGCCAGCAGCTTGGCACAGGCGGGCACTGAAGCTTTCTTT. It codes for CASSLAQAGTEAFF. This chain uses TRBV5-1 with TRBJ1-1; a weak D match, TRBD1 (5 bases). The CDR3 is 14 amino acids. Germline loops: CDR1 SGHRS, CDR2 YFSETQ. The ends were cut back, 0 bases at V and 4 bases at J, with 10 bases in the middle. Variable domain in full (rest from reference TRBV5-1 and TRBJ1-1): KAGVTQTPRYLIKTRGQQVTLSCSPISGHRSVSWYQQTPGQGLQFLFEYFSETQRNKGNFPGRFSGRQFSNSRSEMNVSTLELGDSALYLCASSLAQAGTEAFFGQGTRLTVV.

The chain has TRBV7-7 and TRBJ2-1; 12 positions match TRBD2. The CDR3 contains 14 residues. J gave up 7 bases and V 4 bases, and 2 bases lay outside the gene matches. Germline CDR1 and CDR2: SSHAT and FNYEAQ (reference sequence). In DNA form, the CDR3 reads TGTGCCAGCAGCTCCGGGACTAGCGGGAATGAGCAGTTCTTC. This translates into CASSSGTSGNEQFF.

CDR3 loop: CASRRLIGGLNTGELFF. As DNA, the CDR3 is TGCGCCAGCAGGCGCCTTATTGGAGGTCTAAACACCGGGGAGCTGTTTTTT. V gene TRBV4-3 combines with J gene TRBJ2-2; TRBD2 is a possible D gene (5 bases). The V gene's germline CDR1 is LGHNA and CDR2 YSLEER. The V end lost 6 bases, the J end lost 2 bases, and 19 bases lay between the germline ends. CDR3 length equals 17 residues.

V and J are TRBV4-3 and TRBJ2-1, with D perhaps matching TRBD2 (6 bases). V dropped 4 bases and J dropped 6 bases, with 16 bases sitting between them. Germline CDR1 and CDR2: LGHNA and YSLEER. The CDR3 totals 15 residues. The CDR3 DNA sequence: TGCGCCAGCAGCCCGGACGGGGTCGGGGGCAATGAGCAGTTCTTC. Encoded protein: CASSPDGVGGNEQFF.

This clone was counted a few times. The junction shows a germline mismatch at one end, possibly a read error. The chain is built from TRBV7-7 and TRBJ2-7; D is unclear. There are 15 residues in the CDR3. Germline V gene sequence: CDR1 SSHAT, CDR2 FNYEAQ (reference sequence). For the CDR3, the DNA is TGTGCTAGCAGCAAGGAAGAAGGACCAACCTACGAGCAGTACTTC. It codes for CASSKEEGPTYEQYF.

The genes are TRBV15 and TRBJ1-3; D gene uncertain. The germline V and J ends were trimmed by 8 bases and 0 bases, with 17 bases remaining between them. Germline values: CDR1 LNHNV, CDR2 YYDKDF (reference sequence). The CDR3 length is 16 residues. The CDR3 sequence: CATGPGLDPSGNTIYF. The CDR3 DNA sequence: TGTGCCACCGGGCCCGGCTTGGACCCCTCTGGAAACACCATATATTTT.

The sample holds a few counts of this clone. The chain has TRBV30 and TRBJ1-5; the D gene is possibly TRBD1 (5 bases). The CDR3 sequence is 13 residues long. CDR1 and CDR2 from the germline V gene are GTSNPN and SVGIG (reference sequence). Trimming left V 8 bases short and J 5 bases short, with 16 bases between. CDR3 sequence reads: CAGAAGDHQPQHF. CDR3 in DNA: TGTGCCGGCGCCGCCGGGGACCATCAGCCCCAGCATTTT.

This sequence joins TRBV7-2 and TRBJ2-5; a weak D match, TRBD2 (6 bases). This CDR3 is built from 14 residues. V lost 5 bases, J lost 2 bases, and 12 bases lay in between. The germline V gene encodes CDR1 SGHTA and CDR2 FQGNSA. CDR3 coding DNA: TGTGCCAGCAGCCCCCTAGCGAGGCAAGAGACCCAGTACTTC. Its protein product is CASSPLARQETQYF.

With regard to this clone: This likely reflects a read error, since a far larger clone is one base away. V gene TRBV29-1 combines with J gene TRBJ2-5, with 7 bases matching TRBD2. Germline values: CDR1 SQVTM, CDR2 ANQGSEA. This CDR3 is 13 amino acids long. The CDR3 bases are TGCCGCGCCCAGACTAGCAGTCAAGAGACCCAGTACTTC. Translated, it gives CRAQTSSQETQYF.

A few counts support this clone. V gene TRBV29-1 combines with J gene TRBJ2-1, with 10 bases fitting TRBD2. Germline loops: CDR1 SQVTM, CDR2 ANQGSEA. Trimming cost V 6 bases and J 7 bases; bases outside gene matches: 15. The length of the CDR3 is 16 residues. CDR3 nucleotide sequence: TGCAGCGTCGAACCCCGATCTAGCGGGGGCTCTAATGAGCAGTTCTTC. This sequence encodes CSVEPRSSGGSNEQFF.

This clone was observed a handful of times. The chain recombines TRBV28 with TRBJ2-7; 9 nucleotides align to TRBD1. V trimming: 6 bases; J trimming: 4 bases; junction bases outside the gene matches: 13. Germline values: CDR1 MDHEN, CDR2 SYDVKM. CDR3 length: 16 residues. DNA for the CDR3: TGTGCCAGCAGAGGGCTGGGACAGGGAAAGCGGTACGAGCAGTACTTC. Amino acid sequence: CASRGLGQGKRYEQYF.

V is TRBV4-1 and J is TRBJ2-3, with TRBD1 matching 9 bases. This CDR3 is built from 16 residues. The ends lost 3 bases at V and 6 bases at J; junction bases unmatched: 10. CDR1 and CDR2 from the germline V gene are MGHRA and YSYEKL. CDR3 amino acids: CASSHQGTGLYDTQYF. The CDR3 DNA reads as TGCGCCAGCAGCCACCAAGGGACAGGGCTGTACGATACGCAGTATTTT.

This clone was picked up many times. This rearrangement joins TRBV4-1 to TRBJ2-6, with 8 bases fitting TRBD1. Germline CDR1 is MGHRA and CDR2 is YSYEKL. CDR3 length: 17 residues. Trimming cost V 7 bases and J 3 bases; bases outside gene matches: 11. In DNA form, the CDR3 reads TGCGCCAGCAACCCAGGGGGCGCGTCTTTTGGGGCCAACGTCCTGACTTTC. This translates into CASNPGGASFGANVLTF.

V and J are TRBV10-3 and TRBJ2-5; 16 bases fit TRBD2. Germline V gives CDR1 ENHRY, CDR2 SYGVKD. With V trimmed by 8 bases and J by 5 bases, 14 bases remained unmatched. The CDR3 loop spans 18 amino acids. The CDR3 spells CAIATGTSGRALQETQYF. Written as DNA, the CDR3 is TGTGCCATCGCGACCGGGACTAGCGGGAGGGCCCTCCAGGAGACCCAGTACTTC.

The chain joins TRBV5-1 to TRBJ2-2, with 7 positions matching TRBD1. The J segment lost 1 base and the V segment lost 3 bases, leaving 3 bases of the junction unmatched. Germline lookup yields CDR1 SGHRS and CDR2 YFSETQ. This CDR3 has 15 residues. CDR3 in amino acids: CASSWTGQNTGELFF. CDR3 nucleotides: TGCGCCAGCAGCTGGACAGGCCAGAACACCGGGGAGCTGTTTTTT.

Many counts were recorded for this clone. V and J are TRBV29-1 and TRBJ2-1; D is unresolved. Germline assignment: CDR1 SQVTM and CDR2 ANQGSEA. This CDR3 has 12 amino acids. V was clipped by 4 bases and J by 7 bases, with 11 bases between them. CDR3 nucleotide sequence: TGCAGCGTTGGTGCGTGGGATAATGAGCAGTTCTTC. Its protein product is CSVGAWDNEQFF.

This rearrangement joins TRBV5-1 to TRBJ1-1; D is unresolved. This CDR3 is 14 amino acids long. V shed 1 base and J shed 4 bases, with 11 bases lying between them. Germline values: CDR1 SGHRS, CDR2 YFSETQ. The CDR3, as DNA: TGCGCCAGCAGCTTGCGAGGTGGTGGCACTGAAGCTTTCTTT. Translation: CASSLRGGGTEAFF. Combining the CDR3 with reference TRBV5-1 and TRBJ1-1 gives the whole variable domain KAGVTQTPRYLIKTRGQQVTLSCSPISGHRSVSWYQQTPGQGLQFLFEYFSETQRNKGNFPGRFSGRQFSNSRSEMNVSTLELGDSALYLCASSLRGGGTEAFFGQGTRLTVV.